The present T cell receptor (beta chain) was sequenced within a study of T cell repertoires in cytomegalovirus infection. Study-wide points: HLA-C-restricted TCR beta clonotypes specific for CMV led the ex vivo response. Individuals carrying CMV plus the relevant HLA were identified by cumulative frequency of public TCR beta families.

In TCRdb, the reads were re-called with MiXCR into one record per CDR3 protein. This table holds just under 550,000 distinct CDR3 sequences, about 25% found once. Of note for this clonotype: Its antigen is not known.

There are 18 residues in the CDR3. Trimming removed 5 bases at V and 1 base at J, with 22 bases between. Per germline, CDR1 MNHNY and CDR2 SVGAGI (reference sequence). The V call is TRBV6-6, the J call TRBJ2-3; D is tentatively TRBD1 or TRBD2 (5 bases each). Sequencing input: PBMCs. This sequence originates from a human donor in good health (CMV status not recorded). Some clones in this sample may be carry-over from other donors' samples. The CDR3 DNA follows: TGTGCCAGCAGTGAGGGGTCGTGGTACTCCAGGGGCACAGATACGCAGTATTTT. Protein: CASSEGSWYSRGTDTQYF.